This section outlines one T cell receptor (beta chain) sequence together with its context. No antigen is known for it. The template for TCR beta VDJ and CDR3 sequence profiling was genomic DNA. One entry per CDR3 protein results from TCRdb running MiXCR on the reads. The table includes about 170,000 distinct CDR3 sequences, 55% to 75% detected once. This specimen comes from a study of CD8+CD57+ T cells in acquired aplastic anemia. Study conclusions and caveats: Simpson's diversity of CD8+ cells was not significantly different in patients compared with controls. Both patients and controls carried the same twenty-nine CD8+ CDR3 sequences.

This CDR3 comprises 16 residues. Germline loops: CDR1 DFQATT, CDR2 SNEGSKA (reference sequence). V was pared by 3 bases and J by 4 bases, with 13 bases of the junction left unmatched. The TCR sequence derives from a human donor in good health. Source material: sorted CD4+, CD8+, or CD8+CD57+ T cells (not recorded which) from PBMCs. The rearrangement joins TRBV20-1 to TRBJ1-1, with 8 bases matching TRBD1. Here the CDR3 DNA reads TGCAGTGCTAGGGGGACAGGAACGCTGGGGAGCACTGAAGCTTTCTTT. Its protein is CSARGTGTLGSTEAFF.